The entry below gives a single TCR beta chain sequence along with its context. Its antigen is as yet unknown. Sequential positive selection took CD4 T cells first, then CD8 T cells. Cells stained for CD3, CD4, CD8, CD45RA and CD27 were sorted into four subsets. These data come from a study of naive and memory T cell subsets. The beta constant-region primer was an equimolar mix of two oligonucleotides covering TRBC1 and TRBC2. Ligated cDNA was amplified by four rounds of PCR with nested alpha and beta constant-region primers and SP2. Via MiXCR, TCRdb re-called the UMI-ligation and nested PCR reads, giving one row per CDR3 protein. The table lists 120,000 to 150,000 distinct CDR3 sequences, approximately 15% of them singletons. Broader study findings: In CD4 and CD8 cells, diversity dropped from naive through EMRA.

The specimen sequenced was naive CD4+ T cells from blood. The sequence came from a human donor in good health.

The CDR3 DNA reads as TGTGCCAGCAGCTTTAGCGGGAGGAGCTCCTACAATGAGCAGTTCTTC. Translated: CASSFSGRSSYNEQFF. The chain is built from TRBV7-9 and TRBJ2-1; 10 bases line up with TRBD2. Germline loops: CDR1 SEHNR, CDR2 FQNEAQ (reference sequence). CDR3 length: 16 amino acids. V shed 3 bases and J 0 bases; nucleotides not matched to a gene: 2.